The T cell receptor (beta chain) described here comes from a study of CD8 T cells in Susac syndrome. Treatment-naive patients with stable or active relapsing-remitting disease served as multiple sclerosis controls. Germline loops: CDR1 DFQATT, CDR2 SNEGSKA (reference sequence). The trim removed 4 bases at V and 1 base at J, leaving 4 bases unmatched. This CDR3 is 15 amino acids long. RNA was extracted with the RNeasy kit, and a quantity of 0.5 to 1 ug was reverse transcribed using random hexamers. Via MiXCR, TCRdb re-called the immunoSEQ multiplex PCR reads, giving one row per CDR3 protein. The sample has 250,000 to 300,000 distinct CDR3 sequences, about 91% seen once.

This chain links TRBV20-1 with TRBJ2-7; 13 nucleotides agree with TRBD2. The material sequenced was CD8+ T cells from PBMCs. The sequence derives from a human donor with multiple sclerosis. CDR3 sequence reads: CSAMGLAGSSYEQYF. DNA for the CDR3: TGCAGTGCTATGGGACTAGCGGGATCGTCCTACGAGCAGTACTTC.